The rows below give T cell receptor beta chains drawn from one sample of a study of blood T cell repertoires in COVID-19. The data were produced by immunoSEQ multiplex PCR, yet TCRdb's version contains in-frame clones alone and is incomplete. The sample records over 55,000 clones, 70% to 90% being singletons. Sequencing input: peripheral blood. These TCRs come from a human donor with active COVID-19. The donor label of this sample is uncertain. The CDR3 runs from the conserved cysteine through the conserved F or W. A D gene is named only where the DNA matches it firmly. Rows give clone size only sometimes, using once, few, many, or a class for an expanded clone.

d_call,j_call,clone_size,v_call,cdr3_aa,cdr3_nt
TRBD1,TRBJ2-1,once,TRBV5-1,CASSLAGQAYNEQFF,TGCGCCAGCAGCTTGGCCGGACAGGCGTACAATGAGCAGTTCTTC
.,TRBJ1-5,few,TRBV2,CASNKAGNSNQPQHF,TGTGCCAGCAACAAGGCGGGTAATAGCAATCAGCCCCAGCATTTT
.,TRBJ1-1,.,TRBV20-1,CSASDSTGRTEAFF,TGCAGTGCTAGTGATTCGACAGGACGGACTGAAGCTTTCTTT
.,TRBJ2-3,.,TRBV29-1,CSVKQGPDTQYF,TGCAGCGTTAAACAGGGTCCAGATACGCAGTATTTT
TRBD1,TRBJ2-5,once,TRBV10-3,CAISGGTAQETQYF,TGTGCCATCAGTGGTGGGACAGCCCAAGAGACCCAGTACTTC
TRBD1,TRBJ1-6,.,TRBV27,CASSGTGEAPLHF,TGTGCCAGCAGTGGGACAGGGGAGGCACCCCTCCACTTT
.,TRBJ2-5,once,TRBV24-1,CATRRQSTNQETQYF,TGTGCCACCAGGCGACAGAGCACAAACCAAGAGACCCAGTACTTC
.,TRBJ1-3,.,TRBV11-2,CASSLGPVDGNTIYF,TGTGCCAGCAGCTTAGGGCCCGTCGATGGAAACACCATATATTTT
TRBD1,TRBJ1-1,.,TRBV23-1,CASSPTGVGAEAFF,TGCGCCAGCAGTCCGACAGGGGTTGGCGCTGAAGCTTTCTTT
.,TRBJ1-3,.,TRBV10-3,CAISERSSGREGNTIYF,TGTGCCATCAGTGAGCGATCCAGTGGCAGGGAAGGAAACACCATATATTTT
.,TRBJ1-4,.,TRBV18,CASSPTSGHLEKLFF,TGTGCCAGCTCACCGACGTCAGGGCATCTCGAAAAACTGTTTTTT
.,TRBJ2-1,.,TRBV5-1,CASSLAGTSYNEQFF,TGCGCCAGCAGCTTGGCCGGGACTTCCTACAATGAGCAGTTCTTC
TRBD2,TRBJ2-1,.,TRBV7-2,CASSSGGLRTYNEQFF,TGTGCCAGCAGCTCGGGGGGGCTCAGAACCTACAATGAGCAGTTCTTC
TRBD1,TRBJ1-1,.,TRBV7-2,CASRTTGGGNTEAFF,TGTGCCAGCAGGACAACAGGGGGAGGGAACACTGAAGCTTTCTTT
.,TRBJ2-1,.,TRBV7-8,CASSATGTQYNEQFF,TGTGCCAGCAGCGCAACCGGGACTCAGTACAATGAGCAGTTCTTC
.,TRBJ2-7,few,TRBV9,CASSPNPALRQQYF,TGTGCCAGCAGCCCCAACCCAGCTCTCAGGCAGCAGTACTTC
TRBD2,TRBJ2-7,medium-sized,TRBV5-5,CASSASIAGATYEQYF,TGTGCCAGCAGCGCATCGATAGCGGGGGCGACCTACGAGCAGTACTTC
TRBD2,TRBJ2-1,.,TRBV12-5,CASGDGTSGLSSYNEQFF,TGTGCTAGTGGGGACGGGACTAGCGGTCTTAGCTCCTACAATGAGCAGTTCTTC
TRBD1,TRBJ2-3,.,TRBV19,CASSQRQGDTQYF,TGTGCCAGTAGCCAGAGACAGGGGGATACGCAGTATTTT
TRBD1,TRBJ1-2,.,TRBV5-6,CASSSTGSGYGYTF,TGTGCCAGCAGCTCGACAGGGTCCGGCTATGGCTACACCTTC
TRBD2,TRBJ2-2,.,TRBV11-2,CASSLDGLAGLAGELFF,TGTGCCAGCAGCTTAGATGGGCTAGCGGGGTTGGCCGGGGAGCTGTTTTTT
TRBD2,TRBJ2-1,.,TRBV9,CASSVLRGGLHEQFF,TGTGCCAGCAGCGTCCTGCGGGGGGGCCTCCATGAGCAGTTCTTC
TRBD2,TRBJ2-7,.,TRBV7-8,CASSLRPGSSGNSYEQYF,TGTGCCAGCAGCTTACGCCCAGGATCTAGCGGGAACTCCTACGAGCAGTACTTC
TRBD1,TRBJ2-2,.,TRBV3-1/TRBV3-2,CASSKQGAGELFF,TGTGCCAGCAGCAAACAGGGGGCCGGGGAGCTGTTTTTT
.,TRBJ2-7,.,TRBV2,CASSTGLPYEQYF,TGTGCCAGCAGTACAGGGCTTCCCTACGAGCAGTACTTC
TRBD1,TRBJ2-3,.,TRBV24-1,CATSEDRVGTDTQYF,TGTGCCACCAGTGAAGACAGGGTGGGCACAGATACGCAGTATTTT
.,TRBJ2-3,once,TRBV5-8,CASSSYSTDTQYF,TGTGCCAGCAGCTCCTATTCCACAGATACGCAGTATTTT
.,TRBJ1-6,.,TRBV6-5,CAGGLVFGNSPLHF,TGTGCCGGAGGACTGGTTTTCGGGAATTCACCCCTCCACTTT